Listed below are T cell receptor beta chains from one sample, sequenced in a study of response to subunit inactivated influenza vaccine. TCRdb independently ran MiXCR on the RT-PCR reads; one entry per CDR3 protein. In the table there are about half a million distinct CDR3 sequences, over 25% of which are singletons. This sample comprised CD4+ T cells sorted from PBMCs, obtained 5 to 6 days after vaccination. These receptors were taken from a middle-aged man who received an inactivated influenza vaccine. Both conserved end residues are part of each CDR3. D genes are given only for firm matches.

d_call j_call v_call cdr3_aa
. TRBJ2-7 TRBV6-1 CASCKTGSSVKQYF
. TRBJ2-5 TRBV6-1 CASSSQGGGETQYF
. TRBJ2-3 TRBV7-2 CASSSRSGTFTDTQYF
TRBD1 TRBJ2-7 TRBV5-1 CASSAGTGDSEQYF
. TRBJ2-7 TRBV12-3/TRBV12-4 CASSLKLAALYEQYF
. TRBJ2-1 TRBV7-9 CASSLDSPLYNEQFF
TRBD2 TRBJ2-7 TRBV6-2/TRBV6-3 CASSYGGRRYEQYF
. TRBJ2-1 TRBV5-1 CCLALYYNEQFF
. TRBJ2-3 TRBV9 CASSVEAWGGATDTQYF
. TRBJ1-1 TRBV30 CAWSPGPNTEAFF
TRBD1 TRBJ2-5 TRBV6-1 CASSQGQGTVETQYF
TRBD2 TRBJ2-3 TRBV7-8 CASSEGTSGTQYF
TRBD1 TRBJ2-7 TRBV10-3 CAISRTGEKLEQYF
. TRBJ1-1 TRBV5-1 CASSLEPGLYTEAFF
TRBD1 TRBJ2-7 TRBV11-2 CASSQAGGSEQYF
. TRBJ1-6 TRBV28 CASSRSVPSSYNSPLHF
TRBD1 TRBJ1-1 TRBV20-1 CSARVVGTANTEAFF
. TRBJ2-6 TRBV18 CASSRGGGVSGANVLTF
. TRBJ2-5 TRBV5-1 CASSSDFQVQETQYF
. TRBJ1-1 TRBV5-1 CASSLVYGEAFF